This TCR beta chain was found in a study of T cell responses to AZD1222 COVID-19 vaccine (dated by TCRdb to the early 2020s). In terms of the full investigation: AZD1222 recipients whose second dose came at about 4 weeks and those whose second dose came at about 12 weeks were combined into one group, since spike-specific TCR depth and breadth did not differ between the two schedules. Trial participants were enrolled by age into subgroups of 18-55, 56-69 and 70-plus years, and 148, 28 and 57 TCR-sequenced participants, respectively, were included in these subgroups. A total of over 230 trial participants underwent TCR sequencing, of whom roughly 210 had received two doses of AZD1222 and roughly 26 had received two doses of the MenACWY control vaccine. Here is what the overall study found, with its caveats: In the small 56-69-year group, the increase in depth fell short of significance, most likely because of low power. Because no day 14 peak-response samples were available, the repertoires could be characterized only after the peak T cell response. Conclusions about previously exposed vaccinees are limited because only five to seven AZD1222 recipients were SARS-CoV-2 seropositive at baseline. Epitopes outside the regions mutated in the B.1.351 and B.1.1.7 variants were reportedly recognized by nearly half of the unique spike-specific TCRs. Most participants were white British and females outnumbered males, and the authors suggested that clonal diversity may have been underestimated. Spike-specific TCR breadth and depth rose significantly after two AZD1222 doses compared with day 0 and with MenACWY recipients. The whole spike protein was spanned by vaccine-associated CD4 TCRs, and dominant responses were seen in regions 160-218 and 743-854.

This clone came up once. Its antigen has not been determined. Base-call qualities are not available, and no considerably larger clone is one nucleotide away. The CDR3 regions of human TCRbeta chains were analyzed by immunosequencing. The study's processing was this. TCRs in the repertoires were matched against a reference library of SARS-CoV-2-specific TCRs that had been generated with the MIRA antigen-specificity platform. Breadth was defined as the fraction of unique TCRs that were SARS-CoV-2-associated. Depth was defined as the fraction of total T cells that were SARS-CoV-2-associated. Using the MIRA data, each spike-specific TCR was assigned both to the spike region to which the TCR was reactive and to a CD4 or CD8 class. Log10-transformed breadth and depth values were compared by one-way ANOVA with Sidak's multiple comparisons tests. Entries here come from immuneACCESS through TCRdb and include only in-frame sequences with V and J called. Some clones fail to appear in such tables; in the studies checked, an unresolved V gene covers under half of the shortfall, and the cause of the remainder is unknown. Clonal size and the V and J genes are those of that table, whereas D and trimming came from the DNA. Present in this sample are 100,000 to 150,000 clones, about 93% of which were seen just once. About 5% of the sample is taken by the ten largest.

CDR1 and CDR2 are drawn from the germline V gene: MNHEY, SVGAGI. V has 7 bases trimmed and J has 17 bases trimmed; junction bases matching no gene number 14. The cysteine opens and the phenylalanine closes a CDR3 of 13 amino acids. Only the CDR3 part of the read is kept: 39 bases, read in frame from the first base. The sample's time point, from its label and the paper: baseline before first vaccination. The vaccinee samples were drawn from two UK trials, COV001 and COV002, one of which was a single-blind randomized controlled phase 2/3 trial testing AZD1222 (ChAdOx1 nCoV-19) in healthy adults. Trial participant PBMC samples were collected at day 0 and day 28 after the second dose for TCRbeta chain sequencing.

The sequence came from an adult in good health. Specimen: peripheral blood, collected on day 0 of AZD1222 vaccination. The V gene is TRBV6-5 and the J gene is TRBJ1-6; the central 7 bases match TRBD1. The nucleotide sequence is given as TGTGCCAGCACCAGGGGAACGGGACAGCTAGTCCACTTT. This codes for CASTRGTGQLVHF.